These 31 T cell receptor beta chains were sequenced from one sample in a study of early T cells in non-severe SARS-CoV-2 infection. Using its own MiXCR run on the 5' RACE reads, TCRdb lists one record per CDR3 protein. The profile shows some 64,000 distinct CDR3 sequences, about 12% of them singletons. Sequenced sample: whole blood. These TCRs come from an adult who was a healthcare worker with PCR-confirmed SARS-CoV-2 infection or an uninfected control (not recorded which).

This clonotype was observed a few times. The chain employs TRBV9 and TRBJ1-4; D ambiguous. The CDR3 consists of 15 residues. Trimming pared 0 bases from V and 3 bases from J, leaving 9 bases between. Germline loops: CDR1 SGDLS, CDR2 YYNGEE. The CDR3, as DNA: TGTGCCAGCAGCGTAGCCGGGCAGCCTAATGAAAAACTGTTTTTT. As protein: CASSVAGQPNEKLFF.

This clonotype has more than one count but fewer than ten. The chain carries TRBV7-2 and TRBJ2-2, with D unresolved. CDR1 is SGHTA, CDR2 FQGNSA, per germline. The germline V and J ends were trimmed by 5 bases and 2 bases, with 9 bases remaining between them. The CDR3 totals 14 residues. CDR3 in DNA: TGTGCCAGCAGCCCCGGCCCAAACACCGGGGAGCTGTTTTTT. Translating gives CASSPGPNTGELFF.

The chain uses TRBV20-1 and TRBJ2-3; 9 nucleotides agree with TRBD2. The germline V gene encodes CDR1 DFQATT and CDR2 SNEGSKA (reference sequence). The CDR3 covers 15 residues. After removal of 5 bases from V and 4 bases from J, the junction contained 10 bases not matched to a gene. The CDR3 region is CSAWKREDSPDTQYF. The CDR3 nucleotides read TGCAGTGCTTGGAAGCGGGAGGATAGCCCAGATACGCAGTATTTT.

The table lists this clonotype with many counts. The CDR3 spells CATSDLPSKEQFF. Here the CDR3 DNA reads TGTGCCACCAGTGATTTGCCCTCCAAGGAGCAGTTCTTC. The chain couples TRBV24-1 to TRBJ2-1; D is unclear. Germline CDR1 is KGHDR and CDR2 is SFDVKD. Trimming stripped 0 bases from V and 10 bases from J, with 9 bases between. The CDR3 runs 13 residues.

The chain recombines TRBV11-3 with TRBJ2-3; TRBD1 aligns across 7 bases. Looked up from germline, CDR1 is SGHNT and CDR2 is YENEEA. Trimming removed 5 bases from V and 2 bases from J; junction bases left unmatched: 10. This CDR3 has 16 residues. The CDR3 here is CASSLRRDSFTDTQYF. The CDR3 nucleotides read TGTGCCAGCAGCCTTCGACGGGACAGCTTCACAGATACGCAGTATTTT.

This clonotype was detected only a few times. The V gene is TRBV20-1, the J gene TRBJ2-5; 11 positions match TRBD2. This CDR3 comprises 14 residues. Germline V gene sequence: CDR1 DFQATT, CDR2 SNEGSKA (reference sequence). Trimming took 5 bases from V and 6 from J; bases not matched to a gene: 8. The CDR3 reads CSAQLAGAEKTQYF. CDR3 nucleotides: TGCAGTGCTCAACTAGCGGGAGCGGAAAAGACCCAGTACTTC.

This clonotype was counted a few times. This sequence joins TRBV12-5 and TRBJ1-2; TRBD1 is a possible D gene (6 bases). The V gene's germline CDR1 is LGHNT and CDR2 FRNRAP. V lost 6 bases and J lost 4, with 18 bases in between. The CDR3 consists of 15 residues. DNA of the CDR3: TGTGCTAGTGGCCATGCAGGGGTCCCATCCTATGGCTACACCTTC. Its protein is CASGHAGVPSYGYTF.

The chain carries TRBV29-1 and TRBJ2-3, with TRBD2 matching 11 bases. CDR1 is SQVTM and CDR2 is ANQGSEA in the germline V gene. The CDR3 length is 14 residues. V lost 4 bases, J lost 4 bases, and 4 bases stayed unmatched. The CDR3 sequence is CSVGLAGGPDTQYF. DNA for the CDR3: TGCAGCGTTGGGCTAGCGGGAGGCCCAGATACGCAGTATTTT.

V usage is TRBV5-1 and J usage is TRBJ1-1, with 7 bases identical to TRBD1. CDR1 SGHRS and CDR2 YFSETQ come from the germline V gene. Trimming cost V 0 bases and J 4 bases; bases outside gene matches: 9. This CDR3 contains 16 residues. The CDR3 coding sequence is TGCGCCAGCAGCTTGGGTCACCTCTCAGGGGGCACTGAAGCTTTCTTT. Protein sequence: CASSLGHLSGGTEAFF.

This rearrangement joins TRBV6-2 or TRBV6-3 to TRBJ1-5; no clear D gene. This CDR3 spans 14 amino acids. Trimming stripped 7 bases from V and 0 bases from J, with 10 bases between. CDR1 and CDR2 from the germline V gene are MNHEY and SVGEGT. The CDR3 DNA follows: TGTGCCAGCAAAGCCTTTAGTAGCAATCAGCCCCAGCATTTT. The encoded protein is CASKAFSSNQPQHF.

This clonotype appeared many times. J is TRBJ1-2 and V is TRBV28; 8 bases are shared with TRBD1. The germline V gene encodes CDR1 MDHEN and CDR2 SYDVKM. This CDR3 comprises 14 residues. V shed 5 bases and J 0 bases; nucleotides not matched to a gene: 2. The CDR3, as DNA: TGTGCCAGCAGTCGGACAGGGCCTAACTATGGCTACACCTTC. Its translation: CASSRTGPNYGYTF.

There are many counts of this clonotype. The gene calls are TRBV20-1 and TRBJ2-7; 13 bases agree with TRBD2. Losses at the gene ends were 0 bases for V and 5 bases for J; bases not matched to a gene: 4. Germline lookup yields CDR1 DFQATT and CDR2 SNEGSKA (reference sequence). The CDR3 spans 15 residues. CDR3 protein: CSARDTGLAGNEQYF. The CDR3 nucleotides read TGCAGTGCTAGAGATACGGGACTAGCGGGAAACGAGCAGTACTTC.

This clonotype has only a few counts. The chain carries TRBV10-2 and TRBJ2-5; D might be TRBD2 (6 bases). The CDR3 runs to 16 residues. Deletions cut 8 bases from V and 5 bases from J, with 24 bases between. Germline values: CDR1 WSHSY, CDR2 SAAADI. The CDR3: CASGPVSGSPRETQYF. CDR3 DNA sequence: TGCGCCAGCGGTCCTGTTAGCGGTTCCCCGCGGGAGACCCAGTACTTC.

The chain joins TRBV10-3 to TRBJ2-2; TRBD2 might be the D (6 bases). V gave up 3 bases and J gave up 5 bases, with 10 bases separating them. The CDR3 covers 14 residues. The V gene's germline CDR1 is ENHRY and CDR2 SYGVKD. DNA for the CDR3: TGTGCCATCAGTGACGGGACTGTAACCGGGGAGCTGTTTTTT. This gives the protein CAISDGTVTGELFF.

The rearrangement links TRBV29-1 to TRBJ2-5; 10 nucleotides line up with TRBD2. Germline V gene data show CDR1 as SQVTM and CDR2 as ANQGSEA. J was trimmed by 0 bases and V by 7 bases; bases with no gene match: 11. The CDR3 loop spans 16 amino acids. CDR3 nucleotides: TGCAGCGCCTGGGATGCAGGACTAGCGGACCAAGAGACCCAGTACTTC. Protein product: CSAWDAGLADQETQYF.

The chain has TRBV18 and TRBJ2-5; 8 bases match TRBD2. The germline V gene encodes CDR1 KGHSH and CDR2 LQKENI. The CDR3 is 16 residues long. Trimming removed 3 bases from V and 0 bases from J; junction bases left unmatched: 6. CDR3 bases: TGTGCCAGCTCACCGATCACTAGCGGTTACCAAGAGACCCAGTACTTC. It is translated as CASSPITSGYQETQYF.

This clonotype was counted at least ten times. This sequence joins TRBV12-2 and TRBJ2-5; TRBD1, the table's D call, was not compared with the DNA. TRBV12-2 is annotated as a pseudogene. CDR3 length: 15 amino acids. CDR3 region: CASRSPRTHQETQYF. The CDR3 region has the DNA TGTGCAAGTCGCTCCCCTAGGACGCACCAAGAGACCCAGTACTTC.

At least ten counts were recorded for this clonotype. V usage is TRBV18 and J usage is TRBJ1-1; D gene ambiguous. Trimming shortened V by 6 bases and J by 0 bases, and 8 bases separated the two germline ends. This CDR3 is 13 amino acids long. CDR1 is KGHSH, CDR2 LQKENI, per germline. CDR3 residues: CASSFQLNTEAFF. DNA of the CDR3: TGTGCCAGCTCGTTCCAGTTGAACACTGAAGCTTTCTTT.

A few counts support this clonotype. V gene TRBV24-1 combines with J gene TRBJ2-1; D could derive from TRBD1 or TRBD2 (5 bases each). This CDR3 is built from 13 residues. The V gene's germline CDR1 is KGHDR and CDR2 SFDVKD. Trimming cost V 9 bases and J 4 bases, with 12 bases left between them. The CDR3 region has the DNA TGTGCCACCTCGGGACCCCTTTACAATGAGCAGTTCTTC. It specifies CATSGPLYNEQFF.

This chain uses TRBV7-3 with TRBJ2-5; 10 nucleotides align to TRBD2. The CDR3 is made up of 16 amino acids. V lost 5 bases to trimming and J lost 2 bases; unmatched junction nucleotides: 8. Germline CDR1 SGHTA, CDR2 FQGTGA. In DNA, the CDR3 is TGTGCCAGCAGCCCCCTAGCGGGAGTGGGGCAAGAGACCCAGTACTTC. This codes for CASSPLAGVGQETQYF.

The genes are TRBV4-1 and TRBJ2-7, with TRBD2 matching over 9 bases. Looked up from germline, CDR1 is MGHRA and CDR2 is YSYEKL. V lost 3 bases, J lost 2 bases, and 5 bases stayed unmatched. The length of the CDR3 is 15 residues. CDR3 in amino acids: CASSHLAGPPYEQYF. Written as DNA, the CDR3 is TGCGCCAGCAGCCATCTAGCGGGACCCCCCTACGAGCAGTACTTC.

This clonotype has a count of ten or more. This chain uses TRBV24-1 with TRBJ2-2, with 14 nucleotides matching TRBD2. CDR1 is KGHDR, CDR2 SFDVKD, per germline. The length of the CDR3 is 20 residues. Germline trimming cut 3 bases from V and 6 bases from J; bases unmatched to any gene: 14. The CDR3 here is CATSDRPTGTSGSRAGELFF. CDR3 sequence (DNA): TGTGCCACCAGTGATCGTCCTACCGGGACTAGCGGGAGTCGGGCCGGGGAGCTGTTTTTT.

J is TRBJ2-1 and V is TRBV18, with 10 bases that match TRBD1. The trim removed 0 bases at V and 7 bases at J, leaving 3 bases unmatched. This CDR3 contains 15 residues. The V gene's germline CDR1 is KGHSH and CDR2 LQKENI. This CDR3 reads CASSPPGTGENEQFF. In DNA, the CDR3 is TGTGCCAGCTCACCACCCGGGACAGGGGAGAATGAGCAGTTCTTC.

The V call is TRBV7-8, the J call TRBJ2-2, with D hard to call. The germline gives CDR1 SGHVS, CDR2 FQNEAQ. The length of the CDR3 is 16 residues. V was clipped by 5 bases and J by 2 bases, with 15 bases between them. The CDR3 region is CASSPLVDKNTGELFF. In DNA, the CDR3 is TGTGCCAGCAGCCCACTGGTAGACAAAAACACCGGGGAGCTGTTTTTT.

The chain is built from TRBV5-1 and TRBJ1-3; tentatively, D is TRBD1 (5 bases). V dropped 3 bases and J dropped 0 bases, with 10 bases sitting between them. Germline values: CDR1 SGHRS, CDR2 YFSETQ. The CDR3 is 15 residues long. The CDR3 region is CASSSTGASGNTIYF. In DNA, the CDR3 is TGCGCCAGCAGCTCTACAGGCGCCTCTGGAAACACCATATATTTT.

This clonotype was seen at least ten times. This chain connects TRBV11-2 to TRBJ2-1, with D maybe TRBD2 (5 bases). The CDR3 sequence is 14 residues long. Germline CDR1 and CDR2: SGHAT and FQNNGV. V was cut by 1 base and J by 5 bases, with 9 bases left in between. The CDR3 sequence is CASSLVSVHNEQFF. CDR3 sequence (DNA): TGTGCCAGCAGCTTAGTTAGCGTACACAATGAGCAGTTCTTC.

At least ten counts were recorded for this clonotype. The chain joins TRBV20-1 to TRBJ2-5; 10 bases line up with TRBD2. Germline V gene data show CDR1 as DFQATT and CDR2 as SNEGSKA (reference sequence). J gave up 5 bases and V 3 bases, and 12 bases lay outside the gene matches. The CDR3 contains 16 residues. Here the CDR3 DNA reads TGCAGTGCTAGGGGCGGTCTAGCGGGAGTCAAGGAGACCCAGTACTTC. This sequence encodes CSARGGLAGVKETQYF.

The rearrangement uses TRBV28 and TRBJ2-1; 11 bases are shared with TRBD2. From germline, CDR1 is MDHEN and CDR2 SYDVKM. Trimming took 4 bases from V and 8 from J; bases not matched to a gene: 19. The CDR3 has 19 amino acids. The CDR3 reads CASSSPNPRLAGTVDEQFF. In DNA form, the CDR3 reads TGTGCCAGCAGTTCACCAAACCCCCGACTAGCGGGAACGGTCGATGAGCAGTTCTTC.

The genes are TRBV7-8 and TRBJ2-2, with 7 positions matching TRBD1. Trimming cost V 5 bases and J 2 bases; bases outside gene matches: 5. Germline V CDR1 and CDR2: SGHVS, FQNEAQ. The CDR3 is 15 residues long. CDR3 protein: CASSGRGPNTGELFF. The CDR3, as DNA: TGTGCCAGCAGCGGAAGGGGGCCTAACACCGGGGAGCTGTTTTTT.

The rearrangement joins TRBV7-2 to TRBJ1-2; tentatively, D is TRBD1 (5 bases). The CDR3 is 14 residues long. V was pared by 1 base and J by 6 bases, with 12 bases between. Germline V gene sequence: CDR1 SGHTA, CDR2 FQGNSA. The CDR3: CASSLGRGEDGYTF. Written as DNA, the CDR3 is TGTGCCAGCAGCTTAGGGAGAGGGGAAGATGGCTACACCTTC.

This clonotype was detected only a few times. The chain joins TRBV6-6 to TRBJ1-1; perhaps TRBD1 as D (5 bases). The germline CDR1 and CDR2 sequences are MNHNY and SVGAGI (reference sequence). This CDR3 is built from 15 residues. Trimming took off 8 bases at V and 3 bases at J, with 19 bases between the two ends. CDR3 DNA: TGTGCCAGCTGGGACCTAAGGAAAAGGGACACTGAAGCTTTCTTT. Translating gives CASWDLRKRDTEAFF.